This TCR beta chain was sequenced during a study of metastatic and nonmetastatic thyroid tumors. Study-level background: From malignant and benign thyroid patients, repertoires in blood and in tumor or nodule tissue were compared. Study results and limitations: For both blood and tumor, malignant thyroid tumors reportedly showed significantly higher TCR beta diversity than benign nodules did.

TCRdb re-analyzed the PCR reads through MiXCR. The table records about 92,000 clones, 15% of them present only once. No patient received treatment before thyroid surgery. Germline V lookup: CDR1 DFQATT, CDR2 SNEGSKA (reference sequence). The CDR3 is 13 residues long. V lost 2 bases, J lost 4 bases, and 11 bases lay in between. This clone appeared many times. Its target is unknown. Distinct nucleotide sequences in the sample also encode this CDR3. This chain uses TRBV20-1 with TRBJ2-5, with D hard to call. The sequencing input was blood. This TCR came from a female donor with papillary thyroid cancer or a benign thyroid nodule (not recorded which). Some clones in this sample may be carry-over from other donors' samples. The CDR3 DNA is TGCAGTGCTAGATGGGGTCAGCGAGAGACCCAGTACTTC. Translation gives CSARWGQRETQYF.